This entry features one T cell receptor beta chain sequence. This sample is part of a study of blood T cell repertoires in COVID-19. Overall study context: Italy, Spain and the United States were the sources of the convalescent and acute COVID-19 samples. Sources were T cells, B-cell-depleted T cells, or PBMCs; the material itself was cDNA or gDNA.

Source study methods: Reference gene primers were amplified, and this amplification served to estimate nucleated cell counts. TCRdb keeps only in-frame clones here, not all; method: immunoSEQ multiplex PCR. The V and J calls and clone size are taken from that table; D and trimming were inferred from the DNA. The sample yields 310,000 or so clones, more than 70% seen once. The CDR3 has 15 residues. Germline values: CDR1 SGHRS, CDR2 YFSETQ. Deletions cut 4 bases from V and 2 bases from J, with 12 bases between. This chain connects TRBV5-1 to TRBJ2-2, with TRBD1 as a possible D gene (6 bases). The source is a man younger than 30 who had recovered from COVID-19. Sequenced sample: peripheral blood. The CDR3 DNA sequence: TGCGCCAGCAGCCTCGGACAGATTAACACCGGGGAGCTGTTTTTT. Its translation is CASSLGQINTGELFF.